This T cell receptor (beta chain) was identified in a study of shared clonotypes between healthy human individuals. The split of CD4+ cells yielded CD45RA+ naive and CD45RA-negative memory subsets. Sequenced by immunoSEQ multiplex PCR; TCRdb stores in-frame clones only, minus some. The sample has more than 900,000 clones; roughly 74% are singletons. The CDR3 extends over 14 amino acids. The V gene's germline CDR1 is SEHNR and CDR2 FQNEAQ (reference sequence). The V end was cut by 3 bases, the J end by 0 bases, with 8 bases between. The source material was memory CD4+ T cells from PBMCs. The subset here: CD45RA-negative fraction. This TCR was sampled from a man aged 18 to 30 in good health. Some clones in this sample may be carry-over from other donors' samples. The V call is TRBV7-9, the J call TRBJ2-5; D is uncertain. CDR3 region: CASSFEEYQETQYF. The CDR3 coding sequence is TGTGCCAGCAGCTTTGAGGAGTACCAAGAGACCCAGTACTTC.